A single T cell receptor (beta chain) is shown here with its context. No antigen is known for it. In the PCR, 60 Vbeta and 13 Jbeta primers were used. Measured with immunoSEQ multiplex PCR; TCRdb has only the in-frame clones, and not every one. The data contain roughly 100,000 clones, about a tenth of them singletons. The data belong to a study of cytomegalovirus exposure and HLA in healthy donors. Study-wide results and caveats: Altogether, 170 or so TCR beta chains were recorded as cytomegalovirus-associated. About 87% or about 30% of the time was how often most TCR beta V segments were productive, according to an earlier analysis.

This CDR3 contains 13 residues. Germline-derived CDR1 and CDR2 are MNHEY and SMNVEV (reference sequence). Losses at the gene ends were 6 bases for V and 5 bases for J; bases not matched to a gene: 1. The clonotype comes from a man aged 40-49 years in good health and CMV-seropositive. Sequenced input: PBMCs. V gene TRBV27 combines with J gene TRBJ1-4; TRBD1 aligns across 9 bases. The CDR3 coding sequence is TGTGCCAGCAGAGGGACAGGGAATGAAAAACTGTTTTTT. It codes for CASRGTGNEKLFF.